These 8 T cell receptor beta chains originate from one sample sequenced in a study of T cell responses to AZD1222 COVID-19 vaccine. Profiled with immunoSEQ multiplex PCR; TCRdb holds only in-frame clones, not every one. The sample holds 90,000 to 100,000 clones, about four fifths seen once. Sequencing used peripheral blood, obtained 28 days after the second AZD1222 dose. The origin of the receptors is an adult who received the AZD1222 COVID-19 vaccine.

The gene calls are TRBV9 and TRBJ1-3, with a weak D call TRBD1 (6 bases). Germline V CDR1 and CDR2: SGDLS, YYNGEE. The length of the CDR3 is 13 residues. The germline V and J ends were trimmed by 7 bases and 1 base, with 9 bases remaining between them. The CDR3 bases are TGTGCCAGCGGACAGCGATCTGGAAACACCATATATTTT. This sequence encodes CASGQRSGNTIYF.

This chain connects TRBV7-2 to TRBJ1-1; no definite D call. The CDR3 covers 15 residues. The V gene's germline CDR1 is SGHTA and CDR2 FQGNSA. Trimming removed 0 bases at V and 4 bases at J, with 12 bases between. The CDR3 DNA follows: TGTGCCAGCAGCTTAGCAGGGTACCCCAGCACTGAAGCTTTCTTT. This gives the protein CASSLAGYPSTEAFF.

This clone was seen once. The chain has TRBV4-1 and TRBJ1-6, with D possibly being TRBD1 (5 bases). With 4 bases removed from V and 7 bases from J, the gap between germline ends came to 20 bases. In germline, CDR1 is MGHRA, CDR2 YSYEKL. CDR3 length: 17 residues. The CDR3 nucleotides read TGCGCCAGCAGCCTCCCTCTGCCGCGGGGCGGGAATTCACCCCTCCACTTT. Translating it yields CASSLPLPRGGNSPLHF.

The chain has TRBV11-1 and TRBJ2-4; maybe TRBD2 (7 bases). Germline V gives CDR1 SGHAT, CDR2 FQDESV (reference sequence). V lost 1 base and J lost 10, with 11 bases in between. This CDR3 spans 13 amino acids. CDR3 sequence (DNA): TGTGCCAGCAGCTTAGGGACTAGGGGGATTCAGTACTTC. Its translation: CASSLGTRGIQYF.

The genes are TRBV4-1 and TRBJ1-5, with TRBD1 matching over 7 bases. The V gene's germline CDR1 is MGHRA and CDR2 YSYEKL. The CDR3 runs 17 residues. J gave up 2 bases and V 5 bases, and 12 bases lay outside the gene matches. CDR3 region: CASSAHPDRARNQPQHF. The CDR3 region has the DNA TGCGCCAGCAGCGCGCATCCTGACAGGGCTCGCAATCAGCCCCAGCATTTT.

This chain uses TRBV6-5 with TRBJ2-7; D possibly uses TRBD1 or TRBD2 (5 bases each). The CDR3 has 14 residues. The V and J ends lost 10 bases and 0 bases respectively, with 16 bases between them. CDR1 is MNHEY and CDR2 is SVGAGI in the germline V gene. The CDR3 reads CATFGAGLSYEQYF. The DNA for the CDR3 is TGTGCCACCTTCGGGGCAGGTCTCTCCTACGAGCAGTACTTC.

The rearrangement joins TRBV30 to TRBJ1-1, with D uncertain. Germline CDR1 reads GTSNPN; CDR2 reads SVGIG (reference sequence). V was trimmed by 1 base and J by 2 bases, leaving 11 bases between them. The CDR3 has 14 residues. CDR3 nucleotides: TGTGCCTGGAGTGACTGGACCGTTAACACTGAAGCTTTCTTT. It codes for CAWSDWTVNTEAFF.

The chain links TRBV2 to TRBJ2-7; 8 bases match TRBD2. V lost 8 bases, J lost 6 bases, and 12 bases stayed unmatched. Germline loops: CDR1 SNHLY, CDR2 FYNNEI. This CDR3 is 14 amino acids long. The DNA of the CDR3 is TGTGCCAGCGGTAACGGGGGGGTAGTCGGCGAGCAGTACTTC. This translates into CASGNGGVVGEQYF.